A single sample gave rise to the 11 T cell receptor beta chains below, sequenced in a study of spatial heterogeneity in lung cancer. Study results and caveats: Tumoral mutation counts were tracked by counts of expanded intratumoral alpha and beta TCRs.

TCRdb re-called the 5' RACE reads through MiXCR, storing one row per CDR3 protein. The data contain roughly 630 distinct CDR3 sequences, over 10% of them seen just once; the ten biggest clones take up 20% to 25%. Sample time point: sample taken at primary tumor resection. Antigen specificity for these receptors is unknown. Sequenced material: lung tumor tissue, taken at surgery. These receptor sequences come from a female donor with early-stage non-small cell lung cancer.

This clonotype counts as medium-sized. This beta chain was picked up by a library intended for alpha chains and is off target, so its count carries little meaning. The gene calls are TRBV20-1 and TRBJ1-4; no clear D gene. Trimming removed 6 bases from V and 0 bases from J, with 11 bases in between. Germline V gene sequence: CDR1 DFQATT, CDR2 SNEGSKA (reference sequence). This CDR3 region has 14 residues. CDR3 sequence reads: CSAQNPATNEKLFF. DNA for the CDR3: TGCAGTGCCCAGAACCCTGCAACTAATGAAAAACTGTTTTTT.

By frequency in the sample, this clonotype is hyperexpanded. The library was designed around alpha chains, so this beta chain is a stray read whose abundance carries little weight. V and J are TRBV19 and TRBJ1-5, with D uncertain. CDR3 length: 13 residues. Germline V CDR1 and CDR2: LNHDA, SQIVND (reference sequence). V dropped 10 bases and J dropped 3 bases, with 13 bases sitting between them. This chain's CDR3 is CATLDGYNQPQHF. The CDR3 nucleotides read TGTGCCACTTTGGACGGATACAATCAGCCCCAGCATTTT.

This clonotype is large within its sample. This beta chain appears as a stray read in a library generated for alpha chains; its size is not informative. In DNA, the CDR3 is TGCAGTGCTAGTAGGGTCCTAGGCACCGGGGAGCTGTTTTTT. It translates to CSASRVLGTGELFF. The rearrangement joins TRBV20-1 to TRBJ2-2; D ambiguous. Per the germline V gene, CDR1 is DFQATT and CDR2 is SNEGSKA (reference sequence). Between the trimmed V and J ends, which lost 3 bases and 4 bases, there was a span of 12 bases. This CDR3 spans 14 amino acids.

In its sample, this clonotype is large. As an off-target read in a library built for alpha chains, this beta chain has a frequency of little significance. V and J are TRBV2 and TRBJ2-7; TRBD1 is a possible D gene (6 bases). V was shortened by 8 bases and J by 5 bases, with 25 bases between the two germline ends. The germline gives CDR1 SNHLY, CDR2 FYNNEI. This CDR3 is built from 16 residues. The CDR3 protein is CASGLGHGTPKNEQYF. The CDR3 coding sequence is TGTGCCAGCGGCTTAGGCCACGGGACACCCAAAAACGAGCAGTACTTC.

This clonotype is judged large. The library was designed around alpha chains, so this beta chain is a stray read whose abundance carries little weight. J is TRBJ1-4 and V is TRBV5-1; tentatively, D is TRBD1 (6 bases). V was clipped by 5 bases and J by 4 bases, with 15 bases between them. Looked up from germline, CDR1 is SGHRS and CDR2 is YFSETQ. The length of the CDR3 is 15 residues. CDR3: CASSYGQTSNEKLFF. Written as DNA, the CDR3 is TGCGCCAGCAGTTACGGACAGACGAGTAATGAAAAACTGTTTTTT.

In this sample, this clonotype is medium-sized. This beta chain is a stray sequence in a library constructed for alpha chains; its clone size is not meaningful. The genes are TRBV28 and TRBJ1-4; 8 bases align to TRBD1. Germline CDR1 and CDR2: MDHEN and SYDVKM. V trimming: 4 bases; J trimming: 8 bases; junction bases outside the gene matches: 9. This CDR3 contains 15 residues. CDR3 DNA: TGTGCCAGCAGTTCTCCAGGGGGCGTGGGGGAAAAACTGTTTTTT. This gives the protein CASSSPGGVGEKLFF.

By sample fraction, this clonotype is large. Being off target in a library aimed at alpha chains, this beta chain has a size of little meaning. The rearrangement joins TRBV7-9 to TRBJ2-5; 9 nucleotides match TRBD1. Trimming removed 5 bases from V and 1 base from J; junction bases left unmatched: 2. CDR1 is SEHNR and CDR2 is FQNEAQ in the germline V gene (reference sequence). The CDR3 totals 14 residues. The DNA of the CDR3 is TGTGCCAGCAGCGCGGGACAGGGCCAAGAGACCCAGTACTTC. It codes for CASSAGQGQETQYF.

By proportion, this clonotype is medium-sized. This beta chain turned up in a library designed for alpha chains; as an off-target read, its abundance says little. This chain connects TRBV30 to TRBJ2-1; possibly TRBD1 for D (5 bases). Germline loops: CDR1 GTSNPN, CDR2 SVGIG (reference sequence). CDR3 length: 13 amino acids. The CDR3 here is CAEGANSRNEQFF. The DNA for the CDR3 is TGTGCGGAAGGGGCTAACAGCAGGAATGAGCAGTTCTTC.

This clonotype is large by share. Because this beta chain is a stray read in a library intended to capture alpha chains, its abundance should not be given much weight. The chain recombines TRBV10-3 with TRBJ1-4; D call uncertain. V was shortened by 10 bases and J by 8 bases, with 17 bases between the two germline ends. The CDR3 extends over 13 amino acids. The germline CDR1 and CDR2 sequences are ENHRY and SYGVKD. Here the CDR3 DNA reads TGTGCCACCCAAAACAATGAGCCGGAAAAACTGTTTTTT. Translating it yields CATQNNEPEKLFF.

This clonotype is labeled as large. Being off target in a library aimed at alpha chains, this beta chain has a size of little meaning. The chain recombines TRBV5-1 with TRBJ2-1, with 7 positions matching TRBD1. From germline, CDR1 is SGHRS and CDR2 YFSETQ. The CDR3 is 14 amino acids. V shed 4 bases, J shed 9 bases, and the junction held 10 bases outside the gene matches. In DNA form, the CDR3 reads TGCGCCAGCAGCGCGACCGGGACAGACGCTGAGCAGTTCTTC. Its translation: CASSATGTDAEQFF.

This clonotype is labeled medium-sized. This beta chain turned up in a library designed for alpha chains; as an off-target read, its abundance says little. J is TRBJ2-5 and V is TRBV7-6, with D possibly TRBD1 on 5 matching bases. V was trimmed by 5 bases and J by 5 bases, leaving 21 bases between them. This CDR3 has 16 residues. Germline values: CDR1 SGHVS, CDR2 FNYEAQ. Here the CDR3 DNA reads TGTGCCAGCAGCCGTTCCCCAGGGTTTCGGCGGGAGACCCAGTACTTC. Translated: CASSRSPGFRRETQYF.